This T cell receptor (beta chain) stems from a study of blood T cell repertoires in COVID-19. The CDR3 totals 15 residues. V lost 8 bases, J lost 8 bases, and 16 bases stayed unmatched. The germline gives CDR1 MNHEY, CDR2 SVGAGI. Libraries were prepared by immunoSEQ multiplex PCR; TCRdb keeps only in-frame clonotypes and omits some of them. This sample has some 170,000 clones, with 75% to 85% found just once. This clonotype was obtained from a man aged 50-60 years who had recovered from COVID-19. The J gene is TRBJ1-2, the V gene TRBV6-5; 8 bases map to TRBD1. Material: PBMCs or T cells enriched from blood (not recorded which). Here the CDR3 DNA reads TGTGCCAGCGGATCGGACAGGGCCTTTTTAGGGGGCTACACCTTC. It codes for CASGSDRAFLGGYTF.